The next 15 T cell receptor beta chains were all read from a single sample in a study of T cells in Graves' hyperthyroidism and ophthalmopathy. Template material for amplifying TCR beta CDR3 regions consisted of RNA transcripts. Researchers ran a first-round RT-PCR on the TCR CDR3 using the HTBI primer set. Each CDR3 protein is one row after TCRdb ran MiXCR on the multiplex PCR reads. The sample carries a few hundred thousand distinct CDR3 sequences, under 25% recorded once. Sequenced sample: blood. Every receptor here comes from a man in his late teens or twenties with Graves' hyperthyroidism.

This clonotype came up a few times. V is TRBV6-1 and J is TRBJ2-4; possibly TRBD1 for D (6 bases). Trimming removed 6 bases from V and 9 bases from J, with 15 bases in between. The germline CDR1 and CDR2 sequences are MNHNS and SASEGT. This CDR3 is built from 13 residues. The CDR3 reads CASRGADGGIQYF. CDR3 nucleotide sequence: TGTGCCAGCAGGGGGGCCGATGGCGGCATTCAGTACTTC.

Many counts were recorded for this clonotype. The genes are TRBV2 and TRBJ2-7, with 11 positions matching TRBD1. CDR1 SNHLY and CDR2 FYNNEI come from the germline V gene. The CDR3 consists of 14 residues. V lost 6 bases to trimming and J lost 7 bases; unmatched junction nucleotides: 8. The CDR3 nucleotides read TGTGCCAGCAGCACGGGACAGGGGGTAGGAGAGCAGTACTTC. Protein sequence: CASSTGQGVGEQYF.

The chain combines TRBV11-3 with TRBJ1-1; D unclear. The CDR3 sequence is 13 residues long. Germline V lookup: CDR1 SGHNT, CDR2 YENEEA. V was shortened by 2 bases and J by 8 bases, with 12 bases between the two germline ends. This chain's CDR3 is CASSLPPSREAFF. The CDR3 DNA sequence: TGTGCCAGCAGCTTACCCCCGAGCAGGGAAGCTTTCTTT.

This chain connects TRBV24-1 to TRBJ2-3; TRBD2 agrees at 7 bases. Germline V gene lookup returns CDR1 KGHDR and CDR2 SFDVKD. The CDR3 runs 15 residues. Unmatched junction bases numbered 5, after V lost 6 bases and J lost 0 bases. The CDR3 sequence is CATSPTSPSTDTQYF. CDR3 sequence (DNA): TGTGCCACCAGTCCGACTAGCCCTAGCACAGATACGCAGTATTTT.

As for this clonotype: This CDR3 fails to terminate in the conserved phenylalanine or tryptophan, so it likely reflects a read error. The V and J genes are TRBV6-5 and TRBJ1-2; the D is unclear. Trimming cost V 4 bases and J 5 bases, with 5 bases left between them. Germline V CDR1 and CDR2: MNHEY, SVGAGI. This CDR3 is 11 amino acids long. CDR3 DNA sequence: TGTGCCAGCAGTTCCCAGTATGGCTACACCCTC. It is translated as CASSSQYGYTL.

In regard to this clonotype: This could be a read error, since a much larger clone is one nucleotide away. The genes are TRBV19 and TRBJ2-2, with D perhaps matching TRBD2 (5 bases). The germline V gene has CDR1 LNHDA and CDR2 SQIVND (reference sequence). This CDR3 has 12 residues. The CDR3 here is CASSMLDGELCF. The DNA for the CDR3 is TGTGCCAGTAGTATGTTGGACGGGGAGCTGTGTTTT.

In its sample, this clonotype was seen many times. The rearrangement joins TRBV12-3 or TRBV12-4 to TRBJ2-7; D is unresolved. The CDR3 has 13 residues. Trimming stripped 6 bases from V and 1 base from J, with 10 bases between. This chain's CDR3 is CASSFGGSYEQYF. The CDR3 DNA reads TGTGCCAGCAGCTTTGGCGGATCCTACGAGCAGTACTTC.

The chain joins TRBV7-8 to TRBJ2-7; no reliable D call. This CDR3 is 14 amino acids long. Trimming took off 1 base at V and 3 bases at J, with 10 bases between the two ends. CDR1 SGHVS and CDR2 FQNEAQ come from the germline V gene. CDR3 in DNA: TGTGCCAGCAGCTTAGTCGCTCGAAGCTACGAGCAGTACTTC. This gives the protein CASSLVARSYEQYF.

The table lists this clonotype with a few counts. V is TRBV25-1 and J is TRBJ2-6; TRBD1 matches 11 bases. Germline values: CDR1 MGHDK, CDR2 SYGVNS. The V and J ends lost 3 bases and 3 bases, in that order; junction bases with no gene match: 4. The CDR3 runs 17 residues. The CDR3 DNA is TGTGCCAGCAGTGAGGACAGGGGGCATAATGGGGCCAACGTCCTGACTTTC. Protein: CASSEDRGHNGANVLTF.

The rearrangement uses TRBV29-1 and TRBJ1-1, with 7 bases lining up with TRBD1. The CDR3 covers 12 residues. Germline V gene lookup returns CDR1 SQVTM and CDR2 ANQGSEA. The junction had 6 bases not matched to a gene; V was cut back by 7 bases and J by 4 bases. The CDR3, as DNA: TGCAGCGGTCGGACAGGCAGCACTGAAGCTTTCTTT. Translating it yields CSGRTGSTEAFF.

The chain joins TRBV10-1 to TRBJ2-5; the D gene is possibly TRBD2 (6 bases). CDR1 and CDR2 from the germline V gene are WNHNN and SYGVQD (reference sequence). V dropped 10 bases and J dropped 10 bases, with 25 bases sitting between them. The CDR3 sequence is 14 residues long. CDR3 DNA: TGCGCCACCCCTTTGTCCGTAGGGCTGGAGGGCCAGTACTTC. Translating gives CATPLSVGLEGQYF.

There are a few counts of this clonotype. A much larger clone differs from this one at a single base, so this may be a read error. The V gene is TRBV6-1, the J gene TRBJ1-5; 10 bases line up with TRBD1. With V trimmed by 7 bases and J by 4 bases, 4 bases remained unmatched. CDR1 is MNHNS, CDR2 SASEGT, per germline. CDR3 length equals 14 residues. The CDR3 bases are TGTGCCAGCAAGGAGGGACAGGGGAATCAGCCCCAGCATTTT. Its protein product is CASKEGQGNQPQHF.

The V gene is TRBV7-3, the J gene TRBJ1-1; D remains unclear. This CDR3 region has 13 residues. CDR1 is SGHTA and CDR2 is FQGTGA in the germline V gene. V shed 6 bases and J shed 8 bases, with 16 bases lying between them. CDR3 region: CASRLDISGEAFF. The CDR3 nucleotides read TGTGCCAGCAGATTGGATATTTCAGGCGAAGCTTTCTTT.

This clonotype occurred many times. As DNA, the CDR3 is TGTGCCAGCAGCTCACTAGCGGTAATCGGGGATACGCAGTATTTT. Amino acids: CASSSLAVIGDTQYF. The chain has TRBV6-1 and TRBJ2-3, with 8 positions matching TRBD2. Germline V gives CDR1 MNHNS, CDR2 SASEGT. The CDR3 is 15 residues long. The J segment lost 6 bases and the V segment lost 6 bases, leaving 11 bases of the junction unmatched.

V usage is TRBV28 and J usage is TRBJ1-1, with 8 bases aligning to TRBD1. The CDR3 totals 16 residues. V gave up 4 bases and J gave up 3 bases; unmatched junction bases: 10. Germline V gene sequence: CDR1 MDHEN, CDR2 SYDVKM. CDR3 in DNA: TGTGCCAGCAGTTCCGGACAGGGTCAAGGGGACACTGAAGCTTTCTTT. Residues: CASSSGQGQGDTEAFF.